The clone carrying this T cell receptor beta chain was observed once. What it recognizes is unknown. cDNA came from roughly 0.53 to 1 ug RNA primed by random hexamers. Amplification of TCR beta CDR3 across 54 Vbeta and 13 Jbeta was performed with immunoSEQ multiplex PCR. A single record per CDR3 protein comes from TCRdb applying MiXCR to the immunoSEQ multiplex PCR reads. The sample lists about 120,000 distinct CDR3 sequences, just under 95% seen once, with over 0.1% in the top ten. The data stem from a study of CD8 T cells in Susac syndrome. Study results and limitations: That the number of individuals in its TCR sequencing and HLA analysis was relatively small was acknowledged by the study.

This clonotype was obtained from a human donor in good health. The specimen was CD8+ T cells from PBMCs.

In DNA, the CDR3 is TGTGCCAGCAGTTACTCGAGCTCGGCTGATCTTAATTCACCCCTCCACTTT. Translated, it gives CASSYSSSADLNSPLHF. This chain links TRBV6-5 with TRBJ1-6; D gene unclear. Germline loops: CDR1 MNHEY, CDR2 SVGAGI. The CDR3 runs to 17 residues. V was pared by 0 bases and J by 6 bases, with 15 bases between.